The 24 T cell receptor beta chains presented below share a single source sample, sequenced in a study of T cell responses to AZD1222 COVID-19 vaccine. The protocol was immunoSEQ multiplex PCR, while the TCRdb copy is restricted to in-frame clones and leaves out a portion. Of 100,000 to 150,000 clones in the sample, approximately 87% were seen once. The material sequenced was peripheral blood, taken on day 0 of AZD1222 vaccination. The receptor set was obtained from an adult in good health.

The CDR3 spells CASTQLREQYF. CDR3 DNA sequence: TGTGCCAGCACCCAATTACGCGAGCAGTACTTC. This chain joins TRBV12-3 or TRBV12-4 and TRBJ2-7; no clear D gene. Trimming took off 7 bases at V and 6 bases at J, with 10 bases between the two ends. The CDR3 totals 11 residues.

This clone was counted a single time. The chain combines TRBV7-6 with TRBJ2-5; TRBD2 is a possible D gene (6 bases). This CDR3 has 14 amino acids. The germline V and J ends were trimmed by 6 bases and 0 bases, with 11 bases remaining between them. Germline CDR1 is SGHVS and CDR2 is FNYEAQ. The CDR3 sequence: CASRRRGNQETQYF. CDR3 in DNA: TGTGCCAGCAGGAGGAGGGGTAACCAAGAGACCCAGTACTTC. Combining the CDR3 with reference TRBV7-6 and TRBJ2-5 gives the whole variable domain GAGVSQSPRYKVTKRGQDVALRCDPISGHVSLYWYRQALGQGPEFLTYFNYEAQQDKSGLPNDRFSAERPEGSISTLTIQRTEQRDSAMYRCASRRRGNQETQYFGPGTRLLVL.

CDR3 loop: CASSLGRQAEQYF. DNA for the CDR3: TGTGCCAGCAGTTTAGGTCGTCAGGCGGAGCAGTACTTC. The rearrangement links TRBV12-3 or TRBV12-4 to TRBJ2-7; D call uncertain. The CDR3 extends over 13 amino acids. Trimming stripped 1 base from V and 7 bases from J, with 11 bases between.

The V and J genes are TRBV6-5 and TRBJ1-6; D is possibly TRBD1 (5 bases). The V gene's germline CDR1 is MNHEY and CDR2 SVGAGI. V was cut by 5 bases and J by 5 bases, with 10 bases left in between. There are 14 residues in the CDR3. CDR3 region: CASSPGADNSPLHF. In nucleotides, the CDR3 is TGTGCCAGCAGTCCCGGGGCCGATAATTCACCCCTCCACTTT.

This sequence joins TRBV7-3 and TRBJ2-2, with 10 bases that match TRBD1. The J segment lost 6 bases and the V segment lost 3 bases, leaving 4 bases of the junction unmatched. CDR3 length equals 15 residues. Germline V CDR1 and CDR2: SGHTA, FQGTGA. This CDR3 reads CASSFGQGGPGELFF. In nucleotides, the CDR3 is TGTGCCAGCAGCTTCGGACAGGGGGGCCCCGGGGAGCTGTTTTTT.

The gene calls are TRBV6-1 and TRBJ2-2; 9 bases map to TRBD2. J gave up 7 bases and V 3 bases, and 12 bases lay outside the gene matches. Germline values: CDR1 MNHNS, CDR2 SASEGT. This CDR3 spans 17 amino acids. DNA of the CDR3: TGTGCCAGCAGTGAGTTAGCGGGGGCTCTGCAAGGCGGGGAGCTGTTTTTT. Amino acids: CASSELAGALQGGELFF.

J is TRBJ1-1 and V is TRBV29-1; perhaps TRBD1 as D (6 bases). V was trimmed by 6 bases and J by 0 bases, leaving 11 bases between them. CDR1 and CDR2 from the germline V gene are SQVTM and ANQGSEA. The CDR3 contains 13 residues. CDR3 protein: CSVLGALNTEAFF. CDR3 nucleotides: TGCAGCGTGTTGGGGGCCCTGAACACTGAAGCTTTCTTT.

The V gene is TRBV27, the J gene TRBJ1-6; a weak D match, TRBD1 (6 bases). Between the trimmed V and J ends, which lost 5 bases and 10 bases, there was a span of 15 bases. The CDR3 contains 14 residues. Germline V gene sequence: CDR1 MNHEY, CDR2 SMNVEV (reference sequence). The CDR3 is CASSLTGIRSPLHF. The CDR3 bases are TGTGCCAGCAGTCTGACAGGAATAAGATCACCCCTCCACTTT.

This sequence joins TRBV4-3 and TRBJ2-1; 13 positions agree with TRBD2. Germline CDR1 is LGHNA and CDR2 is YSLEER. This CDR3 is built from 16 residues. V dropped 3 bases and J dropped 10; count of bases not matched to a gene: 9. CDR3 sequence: CASSQETSGRTPEQFF. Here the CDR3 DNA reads TGCGCCAGCAGCCAGGAGACTAGCGGGAGGACCCCCGAGCAGTTCTTC.

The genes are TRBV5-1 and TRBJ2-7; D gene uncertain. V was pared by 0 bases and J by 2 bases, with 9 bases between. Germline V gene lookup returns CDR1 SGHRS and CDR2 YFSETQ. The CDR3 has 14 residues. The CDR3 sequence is CASSLGVPPYEQYF. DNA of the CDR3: TGCGCCAGCAGCTTGGGTGTTCCTCCCTACGAGCAGTACTTC.

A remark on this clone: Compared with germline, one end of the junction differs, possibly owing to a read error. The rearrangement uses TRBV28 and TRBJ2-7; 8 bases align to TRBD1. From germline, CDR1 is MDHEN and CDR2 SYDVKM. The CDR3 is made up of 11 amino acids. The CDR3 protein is CASSSGTGWGF. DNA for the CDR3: TGTGCCAGCAGTTCCGGGACAGGTTGGGGCTTC.

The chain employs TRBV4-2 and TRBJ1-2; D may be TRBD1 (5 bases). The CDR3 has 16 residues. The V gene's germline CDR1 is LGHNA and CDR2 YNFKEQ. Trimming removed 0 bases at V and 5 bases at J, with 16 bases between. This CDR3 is CASSQEESSGAYGYTF. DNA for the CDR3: TGTGCCAGCAGCCAAGAGGAAAGCAGCGGGGCATATGGCTACACCTTC.

The CDR3 region is CASSQDNLWGNDGYTF. The CDR3 region has the DNA TGCGCCAGCAGCCAAGATAACTTATGGGGGAACGATGGCTACACCTTC. The chain employs TRBV4-1 and TRBJ1-2, with D maybe TRBD1 (5 bases). This CDR3 region has 16 residues. Germline lookup yields CDR1 MGHRA and CDR2 YSYEKL. V dropped 0 bases and J dropped 6 bases, with 17 bases sitting between them.

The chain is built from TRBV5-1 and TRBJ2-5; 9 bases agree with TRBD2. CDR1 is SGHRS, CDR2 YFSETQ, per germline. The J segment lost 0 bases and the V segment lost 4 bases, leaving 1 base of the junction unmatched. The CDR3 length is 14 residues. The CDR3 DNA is TGCGCCAGCAGCCTAGCGGGGTACCAAGAGACCCAGTACTTC. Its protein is CASSLAGYQETQYF.

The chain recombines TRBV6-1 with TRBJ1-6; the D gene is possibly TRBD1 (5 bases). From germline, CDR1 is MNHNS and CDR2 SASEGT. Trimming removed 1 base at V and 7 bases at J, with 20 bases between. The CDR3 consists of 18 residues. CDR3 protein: CASSEVGVGPARNSPLHF. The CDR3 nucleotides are TGTGCCAGCAGTGAAGTGGGGGTGGGACCAGCGCGGAATTCACCCCTCCACTTT.

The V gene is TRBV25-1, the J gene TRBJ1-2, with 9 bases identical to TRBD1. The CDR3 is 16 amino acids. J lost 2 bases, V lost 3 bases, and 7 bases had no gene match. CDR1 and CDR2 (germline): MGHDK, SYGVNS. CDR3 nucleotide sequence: TGTGCCAGCAGTGAGATGGCGACAGGGGGGAACTATGGCTACACCTTC. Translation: CASSEMATGGNYGYTF.

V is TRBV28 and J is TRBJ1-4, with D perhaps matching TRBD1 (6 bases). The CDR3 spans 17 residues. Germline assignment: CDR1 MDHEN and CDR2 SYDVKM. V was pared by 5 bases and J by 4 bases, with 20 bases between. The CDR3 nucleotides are TGTGCCAGCAGTCCTCCCCGACACAGGGCCCGTAATGAAAAACTGTTTTTT. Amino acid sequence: CASSPPRHRARNEKLFF.

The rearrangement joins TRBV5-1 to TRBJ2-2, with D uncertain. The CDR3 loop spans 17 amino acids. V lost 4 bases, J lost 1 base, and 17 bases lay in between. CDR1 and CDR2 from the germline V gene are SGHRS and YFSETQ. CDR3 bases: TGCGCCAGCAGCCAATTAGGCAGCCCAGTGAACACCGGGGAGCTGTTTTTT. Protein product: CASSQLGSPVNTGELFF.

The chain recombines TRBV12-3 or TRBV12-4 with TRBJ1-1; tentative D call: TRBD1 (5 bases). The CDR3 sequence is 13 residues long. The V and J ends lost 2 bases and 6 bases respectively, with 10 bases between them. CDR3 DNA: TGTGCCAGCAGTTTATGGGGGGTCGCTGAAGCTTTCTTT. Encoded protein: CASSLWGVAEAFF.

The CDR3: CAISRPDYNSPLHF. The DNA for the CDR3 is TGTGCCATCTCTCGGCCGGACTATAATTCACCCCTCCACTTT. The chain joins TRBV10-3 to TRBJ1-6; D is unclear. Per the germline V gene, CDR1 is ENHRY and CDR2 is SYGVKD. The ends were cut back, 8 bases at V and 3 bases at J, with 11 bases in the middle. This CDR3 region has 14 residues.

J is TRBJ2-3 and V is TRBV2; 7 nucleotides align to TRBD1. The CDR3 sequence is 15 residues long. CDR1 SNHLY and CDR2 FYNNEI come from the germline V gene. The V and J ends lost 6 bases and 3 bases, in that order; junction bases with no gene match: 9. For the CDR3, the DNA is TGTGCCAGCAGCGCCGACAGGGCGGCTACAGATACGCAGTATTTT. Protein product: CASSADRAATDTQYF.

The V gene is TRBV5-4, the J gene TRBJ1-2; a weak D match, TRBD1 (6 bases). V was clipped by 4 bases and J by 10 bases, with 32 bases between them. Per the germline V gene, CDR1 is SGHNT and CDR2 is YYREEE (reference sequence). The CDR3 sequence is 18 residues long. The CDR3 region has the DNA TGTGCCAGCAGCGGTGGGGGGGAAACAGGGAAGATTCATCTTATCTACACCTTC. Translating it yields CASSGGGETGKIHLIYTF.

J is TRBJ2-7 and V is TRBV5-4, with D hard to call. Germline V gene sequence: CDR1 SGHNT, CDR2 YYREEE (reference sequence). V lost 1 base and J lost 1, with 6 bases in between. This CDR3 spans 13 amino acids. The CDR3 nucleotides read TGTGCCAGCAGCTTGCAGAATTCCTACGAGCAGTACTTC. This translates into CASSLQNSYEQYF.

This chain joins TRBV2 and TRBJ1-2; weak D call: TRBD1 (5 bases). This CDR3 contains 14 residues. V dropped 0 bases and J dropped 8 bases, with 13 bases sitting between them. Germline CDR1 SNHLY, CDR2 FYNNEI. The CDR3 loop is CASSEAGAVSGYTF. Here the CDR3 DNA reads TGTGCCAGCAGTGAAGCCGGGGCTGTCTCCGGCTACACCTTC. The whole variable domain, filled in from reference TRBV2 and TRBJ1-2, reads EPEVTQTPSHQVTQMGQEVILRCVPISNHLYFYWYRQILGQKVEFLVSFYNNEISEKSEIFDDQFSVERPDGSNFTLKIRSTKLEDSAMYFCASSEAGAVSGYTFGSGTRLTVV.